This TCR beta chain emerged from a study of post-analysis software for immune sequencing data. Background on the study: Multiple sclerosis in the patients followed relapsing-remitting, secondary progressive and progressive-relapsing courses.

This clonotype was observed a few times. Its antigen is not known. The junction does not match germline at one end; this may be a read error. The CDR3 has 12 residues. Germline CDR1 reads ENHRY; CDR2 reads SYGVKD. cDNA libraries of TCR beta carried unique molecular identifiers. TCRdb ran MiXCR on the PCR reads and lists one entry per CDR3 protein. The sample holds about 770,000 distinct CDR3 sequences, roughly 46% seen once. General observations from the study: With TRBV5-6, TRBV5-1 and TRBV20-1 included, about five TRBV segments were more frequent in patients than in controls. Versus controls, multiple sclerosis patients showed significantly lower diversity (normalized Chao1).

The J gene is TRBJ1-5, the V gene TRBV10-3, with D possibly matching TRBD1 (5 bases). This TCR came from a girl aged 10 to 17 with multiple sclerosis. Sequencing used blood. DNA for the CDR3: TGTGCCAGCAGTGATGGGGGTCAGCCCCAGCATTTT. Translating it yields CASSDGGQPQHF.